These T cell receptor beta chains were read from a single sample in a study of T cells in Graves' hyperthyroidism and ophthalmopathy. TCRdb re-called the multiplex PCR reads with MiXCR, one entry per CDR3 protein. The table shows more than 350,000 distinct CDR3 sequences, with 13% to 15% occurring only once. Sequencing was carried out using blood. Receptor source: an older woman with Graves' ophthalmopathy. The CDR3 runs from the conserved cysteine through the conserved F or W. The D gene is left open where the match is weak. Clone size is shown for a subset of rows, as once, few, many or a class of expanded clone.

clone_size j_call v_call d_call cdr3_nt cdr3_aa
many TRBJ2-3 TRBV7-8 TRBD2 TGTGCCAGCAGCAAGGGACTAGCGGGAGATTGGGGGAGCACAGATACGCAGTATTTT CASSKGLAGDWGSTDTQYF
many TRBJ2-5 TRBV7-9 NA TGTGCCAGCAGCACGTACCGAGACAGAGAGACCCAGTACTTC CASSTYRDRETQYF
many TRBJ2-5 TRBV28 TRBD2 TGTGCCAGCAGTCCTAGCGGGGGACAAGAGACCCAGTACTTC CASSPSGGQETQYF
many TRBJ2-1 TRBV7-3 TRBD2 TGTGCCAGCAGCTTAATGGGACTAGCTCTTATCAATGAGCAGTTCTTC CASSLMGLALINEQFF
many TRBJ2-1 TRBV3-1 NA TGTGCCAGCAGCCAAGGTAACATAGCGGAGTACAATGAGCAGTTCTTC CASSQGNIAEYNEQFF
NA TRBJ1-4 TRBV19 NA TGTGCCAGTAAGAAGAGGCAGCCTAATGAAAAACTGTTTTTT CASKKRQPNEKLFF
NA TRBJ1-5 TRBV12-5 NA TGTGCTAGTGGGCCCGATCTCCTTCAGCCCCAGCATTTT CASGPDLLQPQHF
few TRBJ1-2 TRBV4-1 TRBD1 TGCGCCAGCAGCCGCGCCGGACAGGGGGTCGGGGGTGAGGGCTACACCTTC CASSRAGQGVGGEGYTF
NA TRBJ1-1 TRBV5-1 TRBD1 TGCGCCAGCAGCGAATTGGGACAGGGCGGGAACACTGAAGCTTTCTTT CASSELGQGGNTEAFF
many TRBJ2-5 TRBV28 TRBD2 TGTGCCAGCAGTTTCCTAGCGGGAGAAGGCGAGACCCAGTACTTC CASSFLAGEGETQYF
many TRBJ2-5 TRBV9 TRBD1 TGTGCCAGCAGCCGCAGACAGGGACAAGAGACCCAGTACTTC CASSRRQGQETQYF
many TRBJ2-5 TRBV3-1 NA TGTGCCAGCAGCCGGAGCGGAACCCAAGAGACCCAGTACTTC CASSRSGTQETQYF
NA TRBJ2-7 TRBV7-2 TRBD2 TGTGCCAGCAGCATCGTGGCGGGAGTGTCCTACGAGCAGTACTTC CASSIVAGVSYEQYF
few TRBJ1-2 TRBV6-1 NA TGTGCCAGCAGCACACTCGACAGCTATGGCTACACCTTC CASSTLDSYGYTF
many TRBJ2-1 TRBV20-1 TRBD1 TGCAGTGAGATTGTGCTGGGAGACAGGGGAGACAATGAGCAGTTCTTC CSEIVLGDRGDNEQFF
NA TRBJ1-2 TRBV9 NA TGTGCCAGCAGCGTAGGACATTTCGGCTACACCTTC CASSVGHFGYTF
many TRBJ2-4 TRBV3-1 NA TGTGCCAGCAGCCAAGTGGGGACTAACATTCAGTACTTC CASSQVGTNIQYF
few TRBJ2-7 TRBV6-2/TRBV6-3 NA TGTGCCAGCAGGTACGCGGGACAGCACCCGTCCTCGTCCTCCTACGAGCAGTACTTC CASRYAGQHPSSSSYEQYF
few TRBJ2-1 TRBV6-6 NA TGTGCCAGCAGTTACTCGATTATTGACAATGAGCAGTTCTTC CASSYSIIDNEQFF
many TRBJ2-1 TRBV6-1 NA TGTGCCAGCAGTGGGGACACAACTTCGGGCAATGAGCAGTTCTTC CASSGDTTSGNEQFF
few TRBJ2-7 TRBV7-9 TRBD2 TGTGCCAGCAGCTTAGATGGAAGCGGGAGCCTCGAGCAGTACTTC CASSLDGSGSLEQYF
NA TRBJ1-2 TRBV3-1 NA TGTGCCAGCGGTCAGGGGCTTACCTATGGCTACACCTTC CASGQGLTYGYTF
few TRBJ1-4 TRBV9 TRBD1 TGTGCCAGCAGCGGCGGGACAGTCGGTGAAAAACTGTTTTTT CASSGGTVGEKLFF
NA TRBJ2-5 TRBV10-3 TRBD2 TGTGCCAGCAGCCGAGGTCGGGGAGGGGAGACCCAGTACTTC CASSRGRGGETQYF
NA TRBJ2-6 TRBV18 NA TGTGCCAGCTCACCGGCGGGCCCTCCCTCTGGGGCCAACGTCCTGACTTTC CASSPAGPPSGANVLTF
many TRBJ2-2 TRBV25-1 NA TGTGCCAGCAGTCCCTGGGGGGTCGGGGAGCTGTTTTTT CASSPWGVGELFF
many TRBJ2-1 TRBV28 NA TGTGCCAGCAGTCAACGCCCACACAATGAGCAGTTCTTC CASSQRPHNEQFF
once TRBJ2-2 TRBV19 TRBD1 TGTGCCAGTAGGGGACAGTTCGGCGGCTCCGGGGAGCTGTTTTTT CASRGQFGGSGELFF
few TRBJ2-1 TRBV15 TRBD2 TGTGCCACCAGCAGAGATTGGCTAGCGGGAGGCAATGAGCAGTTCTTC CATSRDWLAGGNEQFF
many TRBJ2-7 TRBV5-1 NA TGCGCCAGCAGCTTACAAGGGAACACCTACGAGCAGTACTTC CASSLQGNTYEQYF
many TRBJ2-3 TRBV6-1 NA TGTGCCACCGCGGGGTCGGAGGTAGATACGCAGTATTTT CATAGSEVDTQYF
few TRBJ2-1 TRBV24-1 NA TGTGCCACCAGTGACCAGGGCTCCTACAATGAGCAGTTCTTC CATSDQGSYNEQFF
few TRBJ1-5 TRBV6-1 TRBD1 TGTGCCAGCAGTCAACGGACAGGGGTTCAGCCCCAGCATTTT CASSQRTGVQPQHF
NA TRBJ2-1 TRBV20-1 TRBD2 TGCAGTGCTAGGCGACCGGGACTAGCGGGAGATGAGCAGTTCTTC CSARRPGLAGDEQFF
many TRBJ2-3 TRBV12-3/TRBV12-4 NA TGTGCCAGCAGTTTAAGGGGGTCGGCTACAGATACGCAGTATTTT CASSLRGSATDTQYF
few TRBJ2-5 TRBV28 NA TGTGCCAGCAGTTTATTGGGACCGGGGAAGGAGACCCAGTACTTC CASSLLGPGKETQYF
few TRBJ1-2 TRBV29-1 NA TGCAGCGTTGAAACTCCTTCTAACTATGGCTACACCTTC CSVETPSNYGYTF
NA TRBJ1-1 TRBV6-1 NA TGTGCCAGCAGTACCGTCATGGGGAGCACTGAAGCTTTCTTT CASSTVMGSTEAFF
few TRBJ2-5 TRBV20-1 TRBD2 TGCAGTGCCCAATCACCGGGACTAGCGGGAGGAGAGACCCAGTACTTC CSAQSPGLAGGETQYF
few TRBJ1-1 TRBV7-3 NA TGTGCCAGCAGCTTAATTGGTTTGAACACTGAAGCTTTCTTT CASSLIGLNTEAFF
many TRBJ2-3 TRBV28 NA TGTGCCAGCAGTTTTTCCTTCGGTTCCGTAGATACGCAGTATTTT CASSFSFGSVDTQYF
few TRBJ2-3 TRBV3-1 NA TGTGCCAGCAGCCAAAACAAGCAGTGGTCAGATACGCAGTATTTT CASSQNKQWSDTQYF
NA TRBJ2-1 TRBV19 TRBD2 TGTGCCAGTAGTATACGGGACGGGAGGGCCTCCTACAATGAGCAGTTCTTC CASSIRDGRASYNEQFF
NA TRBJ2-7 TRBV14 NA TGTGCCAGCAGCCAAGGGTTCCCAGAATCCTACGAGCAGTACTTC CASSQGFPESYEQYF
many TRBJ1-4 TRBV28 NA TGTGCCAGCTGGAGAGAGTCTGAGGAAAAACTGTTTTTT CASWRESEEKLFF
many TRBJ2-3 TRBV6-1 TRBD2 TGTGCCAGCAGTAGGGGCGGGCTAGCGGGCCACGGTGGCACAGATACGCAGTATTTT CASSRGGLAGHGGTDTQYF
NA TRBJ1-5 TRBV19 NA TGTGCCAGTAGTATCGGGGGGCGCCATAGCAATCAGCCCCAGCATTTT CASSIGGRHSNQPQHF
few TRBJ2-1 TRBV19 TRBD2 TGTGCCAGTAGTATAAGGACTAGCGGGAGATCGGCCTACAATGAGCAGTTCTTC CASSIRTSGRSAYNEQFF